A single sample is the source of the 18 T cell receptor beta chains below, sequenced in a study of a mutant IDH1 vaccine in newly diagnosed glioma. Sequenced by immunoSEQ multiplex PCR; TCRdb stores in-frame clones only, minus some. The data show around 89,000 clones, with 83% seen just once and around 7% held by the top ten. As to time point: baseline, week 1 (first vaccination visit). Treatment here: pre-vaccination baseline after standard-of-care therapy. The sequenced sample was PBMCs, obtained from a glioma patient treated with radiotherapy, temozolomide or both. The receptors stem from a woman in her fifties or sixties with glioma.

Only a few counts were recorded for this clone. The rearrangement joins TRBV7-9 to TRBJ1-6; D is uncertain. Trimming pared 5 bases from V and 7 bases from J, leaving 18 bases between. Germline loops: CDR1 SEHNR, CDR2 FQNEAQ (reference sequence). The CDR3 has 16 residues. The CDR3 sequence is CASSPTQWERNSPLHF. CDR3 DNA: TGTGCCAGCAGCCCTACCCAGTGGGAGAGGAATTCACCCCTCCACTTT. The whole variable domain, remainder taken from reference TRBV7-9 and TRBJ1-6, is DTGVSQNPRHKITKRGQNVTFRCDPISEHNRLYWYRQTLGQGPEFLTYFQNEAQLEKSRLLSDRFSAERPKGSFSTLEIQRTEQGDSAMYLCASSPTQWERNSPLHFGNGTRLTVT.

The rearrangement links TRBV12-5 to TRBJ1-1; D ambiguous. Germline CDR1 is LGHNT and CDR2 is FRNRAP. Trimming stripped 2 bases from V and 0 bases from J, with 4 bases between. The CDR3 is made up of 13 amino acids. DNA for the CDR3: TGTGCTAGTGGTTTGAGGATGAACACTGAAGCTTTCTTT. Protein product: CASGLRMNTEAFF.

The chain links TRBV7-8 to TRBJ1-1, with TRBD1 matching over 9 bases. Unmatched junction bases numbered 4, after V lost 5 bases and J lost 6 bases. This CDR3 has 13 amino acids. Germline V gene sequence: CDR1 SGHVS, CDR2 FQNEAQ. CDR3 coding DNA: TGTGCCAGCAGCGACACAGGGGGCTCTGAAGCTTTCTTT. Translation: CASSDTGGSEAFF.

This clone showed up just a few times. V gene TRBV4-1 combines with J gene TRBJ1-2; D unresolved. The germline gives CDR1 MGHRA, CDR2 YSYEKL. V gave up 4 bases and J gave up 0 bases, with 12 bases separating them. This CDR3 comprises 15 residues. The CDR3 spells CASSPMARANYGYTF. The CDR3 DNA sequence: TGCGCCAGCAGCCCAATGGCCAGAGCTAACTATGGCTACACCTTC.

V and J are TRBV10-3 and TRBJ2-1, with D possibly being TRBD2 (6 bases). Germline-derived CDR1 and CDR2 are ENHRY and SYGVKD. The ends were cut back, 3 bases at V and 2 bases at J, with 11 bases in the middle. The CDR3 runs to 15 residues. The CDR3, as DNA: TGTGCCATCAGTGAAGATAGCGGAGCCTACAATGAGCAGTTCTTC. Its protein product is CAISEDSGAYNEQFF.

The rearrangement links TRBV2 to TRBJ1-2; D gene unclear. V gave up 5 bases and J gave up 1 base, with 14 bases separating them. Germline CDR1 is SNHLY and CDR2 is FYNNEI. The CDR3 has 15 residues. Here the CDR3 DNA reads TGTGCCAGCAGTCCGACCCATACCCTTAACTATGGCTACACCTTC. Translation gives CASSPTHTLNYGYTF. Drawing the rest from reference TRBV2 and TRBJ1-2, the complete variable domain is EPEVTQTPSHQVTQMGQEVILRCVPISNHLYFYWYRQILGQKVEFLVSFYNNEISEKSEIFDDQFSVERPDGSNFTLKIRSTKLEDSAMYFCASSPTHTLNYGYTFGSGTRLTVV.

The CDR3 loop reads CASSPQGNTIYF. The CDR3 DNA follows: TGTGCCAGCAGCCCACAGGGGAACACCATATATTTT. The chain recombines TRBV7-9 with TRBJ1-3; 7 nucleotides line up with TRBD1. V trimming: 5 bases; J trimming: 7 bases; junction bases outside the gene matches: 2. The CDR3 is 12 amino acids. CDR1 is SEHNR, CDR2 FQNEAQ, per germline (reference sequence).

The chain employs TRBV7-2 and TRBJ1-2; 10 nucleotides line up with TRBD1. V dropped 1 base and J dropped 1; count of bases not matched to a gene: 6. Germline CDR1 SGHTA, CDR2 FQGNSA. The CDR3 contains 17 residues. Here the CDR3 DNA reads TGTGCCAGCAGCTTAGTGGGCGGACAGGGGGATAACTATGGCTACACCTTC. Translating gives CASSLVGGQGDNYGYTF.

The CDR3 spells CASSLDPKGYTF. The CDR3 coding sequence is TGTGCCAGCAGCTTAGACCCGAAGGGCTACACCTTC. The chain is built from TRBV7-9 and TRBJ1-2; D is ambiguous. The CDR3 loop spans 12 amino acids. V was trimmed by 1 base and J by 8 bases, leaving 8 bases between them. Germline CDR1 is SEHNR and CDR2 is FQNEAQ (reference sequence).

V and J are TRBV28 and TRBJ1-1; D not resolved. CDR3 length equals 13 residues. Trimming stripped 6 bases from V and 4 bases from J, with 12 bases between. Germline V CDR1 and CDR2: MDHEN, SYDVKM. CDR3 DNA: TGTGCCAGCAGAATCGGAGGGCCCACTGAAGCTTTCTTT. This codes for CASRIGGPTEAFF.

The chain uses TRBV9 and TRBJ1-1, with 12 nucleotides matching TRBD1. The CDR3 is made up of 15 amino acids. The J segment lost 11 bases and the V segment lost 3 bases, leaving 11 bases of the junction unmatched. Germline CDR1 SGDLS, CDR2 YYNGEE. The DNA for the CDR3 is TGTGCCAGCAGCGCAGAACCGGGACAGGGGGCATGGGCTTTCTTT. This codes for CASSAEPGQGAWAFF.

The CDR3: CASSEGSHYGYTF. The CDR3 DNA reads as TGTGCCAGCAGTGAAGGGTCACACTATGGCTACACCTTC. The chain is built from TRBV6-1 and TRBJ1-2, with D unresolved. Between the trimmed V and J ends, which lost 1 base and 3 bases, there was a span of 6 bases. The CDR3 contains 13 residues. Per the germline V gene, CDR1 is MNHNS and CDR2 is SASEGT.

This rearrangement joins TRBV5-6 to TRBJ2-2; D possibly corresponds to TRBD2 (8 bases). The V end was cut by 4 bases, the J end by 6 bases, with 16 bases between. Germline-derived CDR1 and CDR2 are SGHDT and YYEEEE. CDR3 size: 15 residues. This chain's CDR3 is CASSPGRGRPGELFF. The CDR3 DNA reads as TGTGCCAGCAGCCCCGGGAGGGGGCGCCCCGGGGAGCTGTTTTTT.

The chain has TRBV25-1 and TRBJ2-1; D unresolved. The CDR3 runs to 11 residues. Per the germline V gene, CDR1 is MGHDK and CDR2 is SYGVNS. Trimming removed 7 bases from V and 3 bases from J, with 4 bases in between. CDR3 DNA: TGTGCCAGCAACCGCTACAATGAGCAGTTCTTC. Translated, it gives CASNRYNEQFF.

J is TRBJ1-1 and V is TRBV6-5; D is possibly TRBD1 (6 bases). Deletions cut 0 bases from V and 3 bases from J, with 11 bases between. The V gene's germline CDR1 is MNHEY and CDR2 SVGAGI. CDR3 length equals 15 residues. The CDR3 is CASSYSNRGDTEAFF. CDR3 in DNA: TGTGCCAGCAGTTACTCGAATAGGGGGGACACTGAAGCTTTCTTT.

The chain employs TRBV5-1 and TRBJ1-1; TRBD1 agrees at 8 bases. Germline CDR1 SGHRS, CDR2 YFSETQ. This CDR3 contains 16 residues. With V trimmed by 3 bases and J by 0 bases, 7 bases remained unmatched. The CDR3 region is CASSSQGGALNTEAFF. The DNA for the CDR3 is TGCGCCAGCAGCTCACAGGGGGGGGCCTTGAACACTGAAGCTTTCTTT.

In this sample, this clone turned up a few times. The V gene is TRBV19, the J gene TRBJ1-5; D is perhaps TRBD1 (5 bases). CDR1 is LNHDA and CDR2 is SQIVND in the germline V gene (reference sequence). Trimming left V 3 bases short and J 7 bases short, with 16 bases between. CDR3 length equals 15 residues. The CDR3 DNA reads TGTGCCAGTAGTATGGGGGACGTAAGGGTACAGCCCCAGCATTTT. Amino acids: CASSMGDVRVQPQHF. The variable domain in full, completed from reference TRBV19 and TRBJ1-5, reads DGGITQSPKYLFRKEGQNVTLSCEQNLNHDAMYWYRQDPGQGLRLIYYSQIVNDFQKGDIAEGYSVSREKKESFPLTVTSAQKNPTAFYLCASSMGDVRVQPQHFGDGTRLSIL.

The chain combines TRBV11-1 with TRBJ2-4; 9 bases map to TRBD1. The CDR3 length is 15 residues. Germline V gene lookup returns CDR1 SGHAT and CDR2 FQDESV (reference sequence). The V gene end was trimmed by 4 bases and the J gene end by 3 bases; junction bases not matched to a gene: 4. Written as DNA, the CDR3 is TGTGCCAGCAGCTCCTCGGACAGGGGCAAAAACATTCAGTACTTC. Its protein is CASSSSDRGKNIQYF.